Shown below are 28 T cell receptor beta chains from a single sample sequenced in a study of blood T cell repertoires in COVID-19. Method: immunoSEQ multiplex PCR; TCRdb's copy keeps in-frame clones and lacks some. In the table there are a few hundred thousand clones, roughly nine tenths of which are singletons. Sequencing input: PBMCs or T cells enriched from blood (not recorded which). The receptor source for this set is a woman in her 50s who had been exposed to COVID-19.

This rearrangement joins TRBV9 to TRBJ2-2; 10 bases agree with TRBD2. J lost 0 bases, V lost 4 bases, and 6 bases had no gene match. The CDR3 runs to 17 residues. Germline V gives CDR1 SGDLS, CDR2 YYNGEE. CDR3 sequence (DNA): TGTGCCAGCAGCCCCCATAGCGGGGGGTCGAACACCGGGGAGCTGTTTTTT. Its protein product is CASSPHSGGSNTGELFF.

The J gene is TRBJ1-5, the V gene TRBV19; D gene uncertain. This CDR3 contains 13 residues. The V gene's germline CDR1 is LNHDA and CDR2 SQIVND (reference sequence). Deletions cut 4 bases from V and 2 bases from J, with 6 bases between. In DNA form, the CDR3 reads TGTGCCAGTAGTAAGCCGGGCAATCAGCCCCAGCATTTT. Protein: CASSKPGNQPQHF.

The V and J genes are TRBV2 and TRBJ2-2, with a tentative D call TRBD2 (7 bases). V lost 7 bases to trimming and J lost 4 bases, with 19 bases between them. Germline CDR1 and CDR2: SNHLY and FYNNEI. The CDR3 is made up of 16 amino acids. CDR3 bases: TGTGCCAGCATCGGAGGGGGGGCGCCCCGCACCGGGGAGCTGTTTTTT. Translated, it gives CASIGGGAPRTGELFF.

This chain links TRBV6-5 with TRBJ1-2; the match to TRBD1 covers 7 bases. Germline V lookup: CDR1 MNHEY, CDR2 SVGAGI. The CDR3 sequence is 14 residues long. V dropped 8 bases and J dropped 0; count of bases not matched to a gene: 6. Written as DNA, the CDR3 is TGTGCCAGCGGATCCGACAGGGCTAACTATGGCTACACCTTC. Translation gives CASGSDRANYGYTF.

This clone showed up just a few times. CDR3 sequence: CASSQIRGDRDGYTF. Here the CDR3 DNA reads TGTGCCAGTAGTCAAATCCGGGGGGACAGGGATGGCTACACCTTC. The V gene is TRBV19, the J gene TRBJ1-2; 9 bases fit TRBD1. With 5 bases clipped from V and 6 bases from J, the junction kept 10 bases outside the gene matches. Germline V gene data show CDR1 as LNHDA and CDR2 as SQIVND (reference sequence). The CDR3 is 15 residues long.

This chain connects TRBV11-2 to TRBJ2-4, with 7 positions matching TRBD1. The junction had 9 bases not matched to a gene; V was cut back by 3 bases and J by 1 base. The CDR3 extends over 17 amino acids. Germline V gene sequence: CDR1 SGHAT, CDR2 FQNNGV. The CDR3 region has the DNA TGTGCCAGCAGCTTGTACGAGGGGGCCGCGGCCAAAAACATTCAGTACTTC. As protein: CASSLYEGAAAKNIQYF.

This chain links TRBV5-5 with TRBJ2-5; 8 nucleotides line up with TRBD2. J gave up 6 bases and V 1 base, and 20 bases lay outside the gene matches. CDR3 size: 19 residues. Germline values: CDR1 SGHKS, CDR2 YYEKEE (reference sequence). CDR3: CASSLLVAGNPESFKTQYF. Written as DNA, the CDR3 is TGTGCCAGCAGCTTGTTGGTAGCGGGGAATCCGGAGAGTTTCAAGACCCAGTACTTC.

J is TRBJ1-6 and V is TRBV27, with 7 bases matching TRBD1. J lost 10 bases, V lost 4 bases, and 4 bases had no gene match. The germline gives CDR1 MNHEY, CDR2 SMNVEV (reference sequence). This CDR3 has 13 amino acids. DNA of the CDR3: TGTGCCAGCAGTTCGAACAGGGGATCACCCCTCCACTTT. Protein: CASSSNRGSPLHF.

V gene TRBV5-4 combines with J gene TRBJ2-1, with 8 bases lining up with TRBD2. Per germline, CDR1 SGHNT and CDR2 YYREEE (reference sequence). The J segment lost 2 bases and the V segment lost 0 bases, leaving 4 bases of the junction unmatched. This CDR3 spans 16 amino acids. CDR3 sequence (DNA): TGTGCCAGCAGCTTGGAAGCGGGGGATCCCTACAATGAGCAGTTCTTC. Translated: CASSLEAGDPYNEQFF.

The chain combines TRBV4-1 with TRBJ1-6; D perhaps matches TRBD1 (6 bases). Looked up from germline, CDR1 is MGHRA and CDR2 is YSYEKL. Trimming cost V 0 bases and J 6 bases, with 9 bases left between them. The CDR3 is 15 amino acids. CDR3 loop: CASSQEGGSNSPLHF. CDR3 nucleotides: TGCGCCAGCAGCCAAGAAGGGGGTAGTAATTCACCCCTCCACTTT.

The chain has TRBV24-1 and TRBJ1-1, with 10 nucleotides matching TRBD1. With 4 bases clipped from V and 10 bases from J, the junction kept 8 bases outside the gene matches. Germline values: CDR1 KGHDR, CDR2 SFDVKD. The CDR3 is made up of 14 amino acids. Here the CDR3 reads CATSDQPRDRGAFF. CDR3 coding DNA: TGTGCCACCAGTGACCAACCCCGGGACAGGGGAGCTTTCTTT.

This rearrangement joins TRBV5-1 to TRBJ1-1; 8 positions agree with TRBD1. This CDR3 contains 15 residues. V lost 0 bases, J lost 2 bases, and 3 bases stayed unmatched. Germline V lookup: CDR1 SGHRS, CDR2 YFSETQ. The CDR3 DNA is TGCGCCAGCAGCTTGGGTGGGACAGGAAACACTGAAGCTTTCTTT. It is translated as CASSLGGTGNTEAFF.

The CDR3, as DNA: TGTGCCAGTAGTTGGGCTGCTCAAGAGACCCAGTACTTC. Protein: CASSWAAQETQYF. J is TRBJ2-5 and V is TRBV19; D not certain. This CDR3 is built from 13 residues. Germline V gives CDR1 LNHDA, CDR2 SQIVND (reference sequence). V lost 5 bases, J lost 2 bases, and 9 bases lay in between.

The chain couples TRBV5-1 to TRBJ2-2, with D possibly matching TRBD2 (5 bases). V was clipped by 0 bases and J by 4 bases, with 10 bases between them. CDR1 and CDR2 from the germline V gene are SGHRS and YFSETQ. The CDR3 is 15 amino acids. Here the CDR3 DNA reads TGCGCCAGCAGCTTGGCGGGGAAGACCACCGGGGAGCTGTTTTTT. Amino acids: CASSLAGKTTGELFF.

This chain uses TRBV11-2 with TRBJ1-2; 9 nucleotides align to TRBD1. The V gene end was trimmed by 5 bases and the J gene end by 5 bases; junction bases not matched to a gene: 6. This CDR3 has 14 residues. Germline CDR1 reads SGHAT; CDR2 reads FQNNGV. CDR3 nucleotide sequence: TGTGCCAGCAGCCGTCCTGGGACAGGGTATGGCTACACCTTC. It encodes CASSRPGTGYGYTF.

The rearrangement uses TRBV3-1 (or the pseudogene TRBV3-2) and TRBJ2-1; D is possibly TRBD2 (7 bases). Germline CDR1 is LGHDT and CDR2 is YNNKEL (reference sequence). There are 19 residues in the CDR3. V lost 10 bases, J lost 4 bases, and 32 bases lay in between. The CDR3 DNA sequence: TGTGCCACCACTCTTTCGGTGGGGGGGCCAAGTAATTCTTACAATGAGCAGTTCTTC. The encoded protein is CATTLSVGGPSNSYNEQFF.

This chain connects TRBV5-1 to TRBJ1-1; 8 positions match TRBD1. The CDR3 length is 15 residues. V lost 4 bases, J lost 8 bases, and 13 bases stayed unmatched. Germline values: CDR1 SGHRS, CDR2 YFSETQ. Here the CDR3 reads CASSRDRGGALEAFF. CDR3 sequence (DNA): TGCGCCAGCAGCAGAGACAGGGGTGGGGCACTGGAAGCTTTCTTT. Using reference TRBV5-1 and TRBJ1-1 for the parts outside the CDR3, the full variable domain is KAGVTQTPRYLIKTRGQQVTLSCSPISGHRSVSWYQQTPGQGLQFLFEYFSETQRNKGNFPGRFSGRQFSNSRSEMNVSTLELGDSALYLCASSRDRGGALEAFFGQGTRLTVV.

The chain uses TRBV19 and TRBJ1-6, with a weak D call TRBD1 (5 bases). Trimming pared 5 bases from V and 7 bases from J, leaving 15 bases between. Per germline, CDR1 LNHDA and CDR2 SQIVND (reference sequence). This CDR3 comprises 15 residues. The CDR3 spells CASSVPGDANSPLHF. As DNA, the CDR3 is TGTGCCAGTAGTGTCCCGGGGGACGCGAATTCACCCCTCCACTTT. Full variable domain (outside the CDR3, taken from reference TRBV19 and TRBJ1-6): DGGITQSPKYLFRKEGQNVTLSCEQNLNHDAMYWYRQDPGQGLRLIYYSQIVNDFQKGDIAEGYSVSREKKESFPLTVTSAQKNPTAFYLCASSVPGDANSPLHFGNGTRLTVT.

J is TRBJ1-2 and V is TRBV18; 8 nucleotides match TRBD1. Germline CDR1 KGHSH, CDR2 LQKENI. The CDR3 is 14 amino acids. V was pared by 4 bases and J by 5 bases, with 6 bases of the junction left unmatched. Here the CDR3 DNA reads TGTGCCAGCTCACGGGCAGGACAGGGATATGGCTACACCTTC. Translation: CASSRAGQGYGYTF.

The V gene is TRBV11-2, the J gene TRBJ2-1, with 10 bases matching TRBD2. V shed 5 bases and J 12 bases; nucleotides not matched to a gene: 4. Germline V gene sequence: CDR1 SGHAT, CDR2 FQNNGV. This CDR3 is 12 amino acids long. CDR3 sequence (DNA): TGTGCCAGCAGCGCCAGACTAGCGGGGCAGTTCTTC. Amino acids: CASSARLAGQFF.

The chain couples TRBV27 to TRBJ2-3; the match to TRBD2 covers 10 bases. In germline, CDR1 is MNHEY, CDR2 SMNVEV (reference sequence). This CDR3 comprises 17 residues. Trimming took 5 bases from V and 2 from J; bases not matched to a gene: 10. DNA of the CDR3: TGTGCCAGCAGTCCGTTCCCGAGCGGGGGGGCCACAGATACGCAGTATTTT. The encoded protein is CASSPFPSGGATDTQYF.

This sequence joins TRBV28 and TRBJ2-1; 13 bases agree with TRBD2. The CDR3 has 18 amino acids. Trimming cost V 5 bases and J 10 bases; bases outside gene matches: 17. Germline V gene data show CDR1 as MDHEN and CDR2 as SYDVKM. The CDR3 region has the DNA TGTGCCAGCAGTCCCTGGACTAGCGGGGGATCACATACAGGGGAGCAGTTCTTC. Translating it yields CASSPWTSGGSHTGEQFF.

This chain links TRBV19 with TRBJ1-5; D gene unclear. Trimming shortened V by 1 base and J by 14 bases, and 12 bases separated the two germline ends. Germline V gene sequence: CDR1 LNHDA, CDR2 SQIVND (reference sequence). This CDR3 contains 12 residues. The CDR3 bases are TGTGCCAGTAGTATAGGCGAGGGTCTAAAGCATTTT. Translating gives CASSIGEGLKHF.

This chain connects TRBV3-1 (or the pseudogene TRBV3-2) to TRBJ2-1; TRBD2 aligns across 9 bases. The germline V gene encodes CDR1 LGHDT and CDR2 YNNKEL (reference sequence). The CDR3 spans 19 residues. The junction had 21 bases not matched to a gene; V was cut back by 3 bases and J by 9 bases. The CDR3 sequence is CASSQGPQAGLAGFGEQFF. DNA for the CDR3: TGTGCCAGCAGCCAGGGGCCACAGGCGGGCCTAGCGGGGTTCGGTGAGCAGTTCTTC.

The chain is built from TRBV15 and TRBJ2-3; 9 bases are shared with TRBD1. V shed 3 bases and J 6 bases; nucleotides not matched to a gene: 10. This CDR3 is 16 amino acids long. The germline V gene encodes CDR1 LNHNV and CDR2 YYDKDF (reference sequence). The CDR3 region is CATSREDRGSRDTQYF. DNA for the CDR3: TGTGCCACCAGCAGGGAAGACAGGGGGTCTAGGGATACGCAGTATTTT.

The chain combines TRBV30 with TRBJ1-1; TRBD1 is a possible D gene (5 bases). V was shortened by 5 bases and J by 3 bases, with 13 bases between the two germline ends. Germline CDR1 reads GTSNPN; CDR2 reads SVGIG (reference sequence). The CDR3 totals 13 residues. As DNA, the CDR3 is TGTGCCTGGTGTCCCCTCAGGGACACTGAAGCTTTCTTT. It codes for CAWCPLRDTEAFF.

This chain links TRBV4-1 with TRBJ1-2, with 9 bases identical to TRBD1. This CDR3 has 13 residues. Trimming took 4 bases from V and 9 from J; bases not matched to a gene: 6. The germline V gene has CDR1 MGHRA and CDR2 YSYEKL. For the CDR3, the DNA is TGCGCCAGCAGCCGGGAGGGACAGGGTCGCTACACCTTC. This encodes CASSREGQGRYTF.

The CDR3 nucleotides read TGTGCCAGCAGCGTTCGGATAGCGGGGGGACAAGAGACCCAGTACTTC. Translated, it gives CASSVRIAGGQETQYF. The chain employs TRBV9 and TRBJ2-5; 10 bases fit TRBD2. Germline CDR1 SGDLS, CDR2 YYNGEE. Unmatched junction bases numbered 6, after V lost 2 bases and J lost 2 bases. This CDR3 is 16 amino acids long. The full variable domain, in which reference TRBV9 and TRBJ2-5 provide the parts outside the CDR3, is DSGVTQTPKHLITATGQRVTLRCSPRSGDLSVYWYQQSLDQGLQFLIQYYNGEERAKGNILERFSAQQFPDLHSELNLSSLELGDSALYFCASSVRIAGGQETQYFGPGTRLLVL.